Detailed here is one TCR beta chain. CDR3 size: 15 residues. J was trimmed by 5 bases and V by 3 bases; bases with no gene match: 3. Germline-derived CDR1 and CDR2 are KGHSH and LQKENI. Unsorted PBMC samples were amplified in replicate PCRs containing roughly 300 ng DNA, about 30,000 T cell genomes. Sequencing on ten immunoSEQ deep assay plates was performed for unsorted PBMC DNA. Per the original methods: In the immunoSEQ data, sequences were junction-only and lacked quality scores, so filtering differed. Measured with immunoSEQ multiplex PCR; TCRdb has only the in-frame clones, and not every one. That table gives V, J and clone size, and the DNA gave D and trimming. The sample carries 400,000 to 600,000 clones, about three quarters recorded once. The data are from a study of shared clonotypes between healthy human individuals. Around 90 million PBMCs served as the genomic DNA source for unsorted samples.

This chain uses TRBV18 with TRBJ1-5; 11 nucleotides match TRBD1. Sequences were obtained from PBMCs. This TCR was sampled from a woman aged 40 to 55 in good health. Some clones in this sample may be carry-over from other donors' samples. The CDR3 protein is CASSPGQGGYQPQHF. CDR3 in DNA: TGTGCCAGCTCACCGGGACAGGGGGGGTATCAGCCCCAGCATTTT.